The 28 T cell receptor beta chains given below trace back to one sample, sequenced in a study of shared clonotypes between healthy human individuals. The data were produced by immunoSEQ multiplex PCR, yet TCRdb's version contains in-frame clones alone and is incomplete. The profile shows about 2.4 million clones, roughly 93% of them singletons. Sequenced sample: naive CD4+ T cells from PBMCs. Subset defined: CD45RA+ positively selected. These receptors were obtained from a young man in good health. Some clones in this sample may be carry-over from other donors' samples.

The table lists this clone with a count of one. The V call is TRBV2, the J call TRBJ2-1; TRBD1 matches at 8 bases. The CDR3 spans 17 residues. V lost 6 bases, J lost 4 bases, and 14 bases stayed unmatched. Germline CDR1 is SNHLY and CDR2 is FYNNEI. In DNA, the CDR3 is TGTGCCAGCAGCGGGGAAGACCGGACAGGGCCTTACAATGAGCAGTTCTTC. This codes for CASSGEDRTGPYNEQFF.

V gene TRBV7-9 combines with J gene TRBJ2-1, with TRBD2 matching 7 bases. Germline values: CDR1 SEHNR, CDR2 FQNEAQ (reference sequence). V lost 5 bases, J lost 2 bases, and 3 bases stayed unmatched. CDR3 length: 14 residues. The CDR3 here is CASSRGSPYNEQFF. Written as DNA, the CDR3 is TGTGCCAGCAGCCGCGGGAGTCCCTACAATGAGCAGTTCTTC. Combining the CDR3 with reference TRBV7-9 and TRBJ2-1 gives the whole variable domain DTGVSQNPRHKITKRGQNVTFRCDPISEHNRLYWYRQTLGQGPEFLTYFQNEAQLEKSRLLSDRFSAERPKGSFSTLEIQRTEQGDSAMYLCASSRGSPYNEQFFGPGTRLTVL.

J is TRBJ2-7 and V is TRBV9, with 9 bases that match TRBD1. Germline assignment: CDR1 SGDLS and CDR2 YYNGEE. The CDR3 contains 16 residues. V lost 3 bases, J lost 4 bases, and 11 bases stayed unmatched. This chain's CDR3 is CASSATGTGILYEQYF. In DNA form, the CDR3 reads TGTGCCAGCAGCGCCACCGGGACAGGGATCTTATACGAGCAGTACTTC.

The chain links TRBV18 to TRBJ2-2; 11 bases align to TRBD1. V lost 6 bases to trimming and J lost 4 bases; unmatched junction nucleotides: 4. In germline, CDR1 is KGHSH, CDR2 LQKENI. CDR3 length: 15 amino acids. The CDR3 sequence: CASSQDRGPTGELFF. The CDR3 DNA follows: TGTGCCAGCTCGCAGGACAGGGGGCCCACCGGGGAGCTGTTTTTT.

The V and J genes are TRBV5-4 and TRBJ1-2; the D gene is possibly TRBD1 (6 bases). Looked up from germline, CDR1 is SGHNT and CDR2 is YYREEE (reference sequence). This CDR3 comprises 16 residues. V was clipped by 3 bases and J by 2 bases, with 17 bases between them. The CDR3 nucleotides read TGTGCCAGCAGCTCTCTGCCCCAGGGGAGAAACTATGGCTACACCTTC. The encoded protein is CASSSLPQGRNYGYTF. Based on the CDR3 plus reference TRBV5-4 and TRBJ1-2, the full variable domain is ETGVTQSPTHLIKTRGQQVTLRCSSQSGHNTVSWYQQALGQGPQFIFQYYREEENGRGNFPPRFSGLQFPNYSSELNVNALELDDSALYLCASSSLPQGRNYGYTFGSGTRLTVV.

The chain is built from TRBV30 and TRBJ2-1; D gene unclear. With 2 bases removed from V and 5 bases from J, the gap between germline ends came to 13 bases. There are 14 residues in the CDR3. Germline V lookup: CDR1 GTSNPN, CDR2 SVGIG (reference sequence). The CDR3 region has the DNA TGTGCCTGGAGTCCCCCGGCGGTGAACAATGAGCAGTTCTTC. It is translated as CAWSPPAVNNEQFF. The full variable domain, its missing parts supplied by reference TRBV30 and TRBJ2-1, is SQTIHQWPATLVQPVGSPLSLECTVEGTSNPNLYWYRQAAGRGLQLLFYSVGIGQISSEVPQNLSASRPQDRQFILSSKKLLLSDSGFYLCAWSPPAVNNEQFFGPGTRLTVL.

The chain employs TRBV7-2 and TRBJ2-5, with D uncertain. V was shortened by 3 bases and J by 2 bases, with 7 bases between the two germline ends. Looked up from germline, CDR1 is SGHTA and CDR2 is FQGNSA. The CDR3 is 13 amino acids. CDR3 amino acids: CASSFMRQETQYF. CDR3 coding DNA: TGTGCCAGCAGCTTCATGCGACAAGAGACCCAGTACTTC.

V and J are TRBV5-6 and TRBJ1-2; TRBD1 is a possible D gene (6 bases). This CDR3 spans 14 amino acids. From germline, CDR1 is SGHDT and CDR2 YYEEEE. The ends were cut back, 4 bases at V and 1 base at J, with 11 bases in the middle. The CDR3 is CASSRNRVNYGYTF. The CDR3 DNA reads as TGTGCCAGCAGCCGAAACAGGGTTAACTATGGCTACACCTTC.

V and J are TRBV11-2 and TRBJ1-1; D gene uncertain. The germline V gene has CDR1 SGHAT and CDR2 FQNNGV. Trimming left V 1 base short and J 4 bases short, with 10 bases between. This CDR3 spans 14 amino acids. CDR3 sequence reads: CASSLVEGATEAFF. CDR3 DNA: TGTGCCAGCAGCTTAGTAGAGGGCGCCACTGAAGCTTTCTTT.

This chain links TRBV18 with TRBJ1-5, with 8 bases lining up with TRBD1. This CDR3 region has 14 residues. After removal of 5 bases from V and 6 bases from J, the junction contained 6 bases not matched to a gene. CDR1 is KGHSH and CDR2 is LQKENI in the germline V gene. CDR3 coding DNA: TGTGCCAGCTCATCGGGACAGGCACCTCAGCCCCAGCATTTT. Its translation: CASSSGQAPQPQHF. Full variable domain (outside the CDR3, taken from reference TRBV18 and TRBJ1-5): NAGVMQNPRHLVRRRGQEARLRCSPMKGHSHVYWYRQLPEEGLKFMVYLQKENIIDESGMPKERFSAEFPKEGPSILRIQQVVRGDSAAYFCASSSGQAPQPQHFGDGTRLSIL.

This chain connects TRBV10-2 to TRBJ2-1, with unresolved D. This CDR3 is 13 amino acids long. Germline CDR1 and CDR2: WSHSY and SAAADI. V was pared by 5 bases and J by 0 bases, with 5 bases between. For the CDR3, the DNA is TGCGCCAGCAGTTCCGTCTCCTACAATGAGCAGTTCTTC. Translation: CASSSVSYNEQFF.

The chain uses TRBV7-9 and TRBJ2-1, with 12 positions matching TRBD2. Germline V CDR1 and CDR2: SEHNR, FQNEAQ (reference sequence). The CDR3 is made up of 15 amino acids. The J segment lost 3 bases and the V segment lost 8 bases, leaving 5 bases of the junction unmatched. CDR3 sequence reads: CASASGGANYNEQFF. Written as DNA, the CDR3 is TGTGCCAGCGCTAGCGGGGGGGCAAACTACAATGAGCAGTTCTTC.

The CDR3 nucleotides read TGTGCCAGCAGCTTAGATATGCGAGTAGTGCAAAATGAGCAGTTCTTC. This encodes CASSLDMRVVQNEQFF. V usage is TRBV11-2 and J usage is TRBJ2-1; D gene ambiguous. The CDR3 length is 16 residues. Trimming removed 0 bases from V and 7 bases from J, with 16 bases in between. CDR1 is SGHAT, CDR2 FQNNGV, per germline. The variable domain in full, with the rest retrieved from reference TRBV11-2 and TRBJ2-1, is EAGVAQSPRYKIIEKRQSVAFWCNPISGHATLYWYQQILGQGPKLLIQFQNNGVVDDSQLPKDRFSAERLKGVDSTLKIQPAKLEDSAVYLCASSLDMRVVQNEQFFGPGTRLTVL.

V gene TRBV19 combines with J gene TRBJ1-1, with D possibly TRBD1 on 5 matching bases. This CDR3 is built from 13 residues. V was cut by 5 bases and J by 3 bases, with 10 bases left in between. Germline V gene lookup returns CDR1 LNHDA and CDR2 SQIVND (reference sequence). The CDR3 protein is CASSVTAYTEAFF. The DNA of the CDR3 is TGTGCCAGTAGTGTGACAGCGTACACTGAAGCTTTCTTT.

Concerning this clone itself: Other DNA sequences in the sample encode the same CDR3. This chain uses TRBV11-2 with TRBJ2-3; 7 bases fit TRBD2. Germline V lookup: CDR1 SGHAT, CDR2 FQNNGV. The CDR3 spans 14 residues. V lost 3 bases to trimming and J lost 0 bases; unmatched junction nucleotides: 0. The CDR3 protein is CASSLGGSTDTQYF. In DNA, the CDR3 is TGTGCCAGCAGCTTGGGAGGGAGCACAGATACGCAGTATTTT.

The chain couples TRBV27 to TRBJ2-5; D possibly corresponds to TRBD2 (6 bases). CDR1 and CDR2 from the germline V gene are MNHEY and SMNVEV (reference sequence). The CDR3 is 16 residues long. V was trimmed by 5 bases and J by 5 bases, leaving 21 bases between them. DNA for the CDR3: TGTGCCAGCAGTACCATCGGGGGTAGAGGGAGGGAGACCCAGTACTTC. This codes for CASSTIGGRGRETQYF.

DNA of the CDR3: TGTGCCAGTATAGCCGGGGGGAACACTGAAGCTTTCTTT. This gives the protein CASIAGGNTEAFF. V usage is TRBV19 and J usage is TRBJ1-1, with TRBD1 as a possible D gene (5 bases). V was pared by 7 bases and J by 1 base, with 10 bases between. CDR1 LNHDA and CDR2 SQIVND come from the germline V gene (reference sequence). The CDR3 consists of 13 residues.

The CDR3 DNA follows: TGTGCCAGCAAACCCGGTGCGGCCGCTAGCACAGATACGCAGTATTTT. Protein: CASKPGAAASTDTQYF. The chain couples TRBV5-5 to TRBJ2-3; unclear D gene. Between the trimmed V and J ends, which lost 6 bases and 0 bases, there was a span of 17 bases. Germline CDR1 SGHKS, CDR2 YYEKEE (reference sequence). CDR3 length: 16 amino acids. Filled out from reference TRBV5-5 and TRBJ2-3, the complete variable domain reads DAGVTQSPTHLIKTRGQQVTLRCSPISGHKSVSWYQQVLGQGPQFIFQYYEKEERGRGNFPDRFSARQFPNYSSELNVNALLLGDSALYLCASKPGAAASTDTQYFGPGTRLTVL.

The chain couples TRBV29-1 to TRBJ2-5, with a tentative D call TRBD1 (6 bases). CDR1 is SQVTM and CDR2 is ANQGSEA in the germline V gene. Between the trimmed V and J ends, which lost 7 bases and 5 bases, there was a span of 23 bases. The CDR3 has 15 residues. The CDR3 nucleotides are TGCAGCGCCGAAAGGGGGTCGGTAGAGGGGGAGACCCAGTACTTC. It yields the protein CSAERGSVEGETQYF.

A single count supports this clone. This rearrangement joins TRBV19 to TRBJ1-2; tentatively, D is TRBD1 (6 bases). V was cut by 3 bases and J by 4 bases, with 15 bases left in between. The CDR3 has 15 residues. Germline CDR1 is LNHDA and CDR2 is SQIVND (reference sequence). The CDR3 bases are TGTGCCAGTAGTATCGGGCGAGGGGGAAGCTATGGCTACACCTTC. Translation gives CASSIGRGGSYGYTF.

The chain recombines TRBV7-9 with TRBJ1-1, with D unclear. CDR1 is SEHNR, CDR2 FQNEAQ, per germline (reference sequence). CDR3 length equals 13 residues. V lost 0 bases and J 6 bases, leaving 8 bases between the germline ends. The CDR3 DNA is TGTGCCAGCAGCTTAGCGAGAACAGCTGAAGCTTTCTTT. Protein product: CASSLARTAEAFF.

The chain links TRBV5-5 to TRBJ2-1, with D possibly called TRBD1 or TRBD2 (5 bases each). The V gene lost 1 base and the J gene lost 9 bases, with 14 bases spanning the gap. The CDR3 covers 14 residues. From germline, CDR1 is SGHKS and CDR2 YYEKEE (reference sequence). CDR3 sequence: CASSLLLGDAEQFF. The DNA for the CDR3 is TGTGCCAGCAGCTTGCTTTTGGGGGATGCTGAGCAGTTCTTC. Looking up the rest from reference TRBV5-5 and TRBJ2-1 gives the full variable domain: DAGVTQSPTHLIKTRGQQVTLRCSPISGHKSVSWYQQVLGQGPQFIFQYYEKEERGRGNFPDRFSARQFPNYSSELNVNALLLGDSALYLCASSLLLGDAEQFFGPGTRLTVL.

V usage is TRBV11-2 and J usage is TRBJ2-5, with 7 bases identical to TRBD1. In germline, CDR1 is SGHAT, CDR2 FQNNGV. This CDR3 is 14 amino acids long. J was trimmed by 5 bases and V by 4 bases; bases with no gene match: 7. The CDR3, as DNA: TGTGCCAGCAGCTGGACAGGCCTTGGGGAGACCCAGTACTTC. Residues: CASSWTGLGETQYF.

CDR3 sequence reads: CAWSVWGTDEQYF. The CDR3 nucleotides read TGTGCCTGGAGTGTCTGGGGCACAGACGAGCAGTACTTC. This chain uses TRBV30 with TRBJ2-5, with D possibly being TRBD1 (5 bases). The J call may be mistaken, given a closer DNA end match to TRBJ2-7. The CDR3 has 13 residues. Per the germline V gene, CDR1 is GTSNPN and CDR2 is SVGIG (reference sequence).

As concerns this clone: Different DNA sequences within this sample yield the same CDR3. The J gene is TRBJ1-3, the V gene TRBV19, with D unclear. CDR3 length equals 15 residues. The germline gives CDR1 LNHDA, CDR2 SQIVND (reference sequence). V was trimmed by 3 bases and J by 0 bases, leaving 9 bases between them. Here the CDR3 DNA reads TGTGCCAGTAGTATTCCAGCGGTCTCTGGAAACACCATATATTTT. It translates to CASSIPAVSGNTIYF.

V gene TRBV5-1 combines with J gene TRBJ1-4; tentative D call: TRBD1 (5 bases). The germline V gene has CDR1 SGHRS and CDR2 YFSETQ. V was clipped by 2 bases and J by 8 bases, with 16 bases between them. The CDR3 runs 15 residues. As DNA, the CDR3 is TGCGCCAGCAGCTTCGGGGCTACCCAAGGGGAAAAACTGTTTTTT. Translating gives CASSFGATQGEKLFF.

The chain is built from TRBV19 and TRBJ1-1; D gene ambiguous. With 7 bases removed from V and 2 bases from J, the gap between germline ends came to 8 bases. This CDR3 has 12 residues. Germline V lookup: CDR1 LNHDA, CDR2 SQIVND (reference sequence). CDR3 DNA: TGTGCCAGTAACTGGGGAAACACTGAAGCTTTCTTT. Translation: CASNWGNTEAFF.

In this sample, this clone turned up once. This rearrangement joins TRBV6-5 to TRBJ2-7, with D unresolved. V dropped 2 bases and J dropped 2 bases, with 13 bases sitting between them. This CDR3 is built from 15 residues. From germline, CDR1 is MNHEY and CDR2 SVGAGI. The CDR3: CASSYRPGVPYEQYF. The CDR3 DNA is TGTGCCAGCAGTTACCGGCCTGGAGTACCCTACGAGCAGTACTTC.